This section outlines one T cell receptor (beta chain) sequence together with its context. Patients in Seattle were enrolled during active infection, then followed longitudinally. The data stem from a study of blood T cell repertoires in COVID-19. Study summary: Collection of acute and convalescent COVID-19 samples took place in the United States, Italy and Spain. T cells, B-cell-depleted T cells, or PBMCs supplied cDNA or gDNA.

CDR1 is LNHNV and CDR2 is YYDKDF in the germline V gene (reference sequence). Trimming shortened V by 2 bases and J by 2 bases, and 12 bases separated the two germline ends. This CDR3 spans 15 amino acids. Authors' data handling: Amplification of reference gene primers was used by the study to estimate nucleated cell counts. Some clones are missing from TCRdb's copy, which holds only in-frame ones; the method was immunoSEQ multiplex PCR. Clone size and the V and J calls come from that table; the DNA yielded D and trimming. This table holds fewer than 450,000 clones, around 87% found once. The source of this sequence is a woman in her fifties or sixties with COVID-19, enrolled during active disease. This sequence joins TRBV15 and TRBJ1-1, with D maybe TRBD1 (6 bases). The sequenced material came from peripheral blood. The CDR3 sequence: CATSRLQGTNTEAFF. CDR3 in DNA: TGTGCCACCAGCAGACTCCAGGGGACAAACACTGAAGCTTTCTTT.